These T cell receptor beta chains were read from a single sample in a study of PD-L1 blockade in urothelial cancer. TCRdb's table, derived via immunoSEQ multiplex PCR, lists solely in-frame clones and lacks some. The profile covers under 60,000 clones, with roughly 86% appearing a single time and around 9.3% taken by the ten largest. The sequences come from PBMCs, collected around atezolizumab (anti-PD-L1) treatment. These receptors were taken from a man aged 55-75 years with urothelial cancer. Both conserved end residues are part of each CDR3. The D gene is left open where the match is weak. Size tells how often a clone was seen (once, few, many) or the class of an expanded clone, and some rows leave it out.

d_gene,j_gene,v_gene,abundance,CDR3nt,CDR3aa
TRBD1,TRBJ1-3,TRBV7-8,.,TGTGCCAGCAGCTGGGGACAGGGCCCTGGCTCTGGAAACACCATATATTTT,CASSWGQGPGSGNTIYF
TRBD1,TRBJ2-7,TRBV9,.,TGTGCCAGCAGCCCCGGGACAGGGAGAGAGCAGTACTTC,CASSPGTGREQYF
.,TRBJ2-1,TRBV9,.,TGTGCCAGCAGCGCGAGAGGGTTGGGTTCGGACAATGAGCAGTTCTTC,CASSARGLGSDNEQFF
.,TRBJ1-5,TRBV6-1,.,TGTGCCAGCAATGAGCCAGGGCGTCAGCCCCAGCATTTT,CASNEPGRQPQHF
.,TRBJ1-2,TRBV7-6,few,TGTGCCAGCAGCTTAGGGTACGGGACAACTATGGCTGTAACCTTC,CASSLGYGTTMAVTF
.,TRBJ1-5,TRBV7-2,few,TGTGCCAGCAGCTTGGAACCGGGACAGCCCCAGCATTTT,CASSLEPGQPQHF
TRBD2,TRBJ2-7,TRBV10-2,few,TGCGCCAGCAGTGAACCGCGGACCGGGGGGTCGACCTACGAGCAGTACTTC,CASSEPRTGGSTYEQYF
.,TRBJ1-1,TRBV11-2,.,TGTGCCAGCAGCCCCCAGCCTGGGAGCACTGAAGCTTTCTTT,CASSPQPGSTEAFF
TRBD1,TRBJ1-2,TRBV28,once,TGTGCCAGCACCGCAAGACAGGGTTCCCCACACTATGGCTACACCTTC,CASTARQGSPHYGYTF
.,TRBJ1-3,TRBV6-5,once,TGTGCCAGCAGTTACTCGAGCCGCTCTGGAAACACCATATATTTT,CASSYSSRSGNTIYF
TRBD2,TRBJ2-3,TRBV7-3,few,TGTGCCAGCAGCTTTGGCGGGGGGATCACTGGCACAGATACGCAGTATTTT,CASSFGGGITGTDTQYF
TRBD1,TRBJ2-3,TRBV4-1,.,TGCGCCAGCAGCCAAACAACCCAGGGGGCGGGCGCAGATACGCAGTATTTT,CASSQTTQGAGADTQYF
TRBD2,TRBJ2-4,TRBV4-1,.,TGCGCCAGCAGCCAAGTAGGGACTAGCGGGGGGGCCAAAAACATTCAGTACTTC,CASSQVGTSGGAKNIQYF
TRBD1,TRBJ1-1,TRBV19,.,TGTGCCAGTAGTATTTTCCCAGCGGGACAGGGGAACACTGAAGCTTTCTTT,CASSIFPAGQGNTEAFF
TRBD1,TRBJ2-3,TRBV19,.,TGTGCCACCCGTGACAGGGCTTGGACAGATACGCAGTATTTT,CATRDRAWTDTQYF
.,TRBJ2-7,TRBV6-5,.,TGTGCCAGCACCCCGACAGGCTACGAGCAGTACTTC,CASTPTGYEQYF
.,TRBJ1-4,TRBV2,.,TGTGCCAGCAGTGTCGGCCGACTCAATGAAAAACTGTTTTTT,CASSVGRLNEKLFF
.,TRBJ1-2,TRBV19,few,TGTGCCAGTAGGCGGGAGTATGGCTACACCTTC,CASRREYGYTF
.,TRBJ2-5,TRBV4-1,.,TGCGCCAGCAGCCAAGGACCAGTAGCGGAGACCCAGTACTTC,CASSQGPVAETQYF
.,TRBJ1-1,TRBV4-1,.,TGCGCCAGCAGCCAAGACCCAGGGATGAACACTGAAGCTTTCTTT,CASSQDPGMNTEAFF
TRBD2,TRBJ2-5,TRBV25-1,once,TGTGCCAGCAGTGTTGGACTAGCGGGGGGTGAGACCCAGTACTTC,CASSVGLAGGETQYF
TRBD2,TRBJ2-7,TRBV6-6,.,TGTGCCAGCAGTCCGCCGGGACTAGTGGTGCAGTACTTC,CASSPPGLVVQYF
TRBD2,TRBJ2-3,TRBV9,.,TGTGCCAGCAGCATTAGCGGGGTAGATACGCAGTATTTT,CASSISGVDTQYF
TRBD2,TRBJ2-3,TRBV23-1,.,TGCGCCAGCAGTCAAATGACGGGACTAGCGGCCACAGATACGCAGTATTTT,CASSQMTGLAATDTQYF
.,TRBJ2-3,TRBV4-3,.,TGCGCCAGCAGCCAAGAGGCGAGGGGGAGCACAGATACGCAGTATTTT,CASSQEARGSTDTQYF
TRBD2,TRBJ2-7,TRBV13,.,TGTGCCAGCAGCTTAGTGGCTAGCGGGGGTAACCACGAGCAGTACTTC,CASSLVASGGNHEQYF
TRBD1,TRBJ1-4,TRBV7-2,.,TGTGCCAGCAGCATGGGACAGCGTGCAACTAATGAAAAACTGTTTTTT,CASSMGQRATNEKLFF
TRBD1,TRBJ1-5,TRBV7-4,.,TGTGCCAGCACCAAAATTATTAGCCCGGGACAGCCTGATCAGCCCCAGCATTTT,CASTKIISPGQPDQPQHF
.,TRBJ2-7,TRBV6-1,.,TGTGCCAGCAGTGACGCTCAGGGCTACGAGCAGTACTTC,CASSDAQGYEQYF
TRBD1,TRBJ2-3,TRBV5-6,once,TGTGCCAGCAGCTTGGGGACAGGGAAGACAGATACGCAGTATTTT,CASSLGTGKTDTQYF
.,TRBJ2-1,TRBV5-4,.,TGTGCCACCATGCGGGGGCCCTCCTACAATGAGCAGTTCTTC,CATMRGPSYNEQFF